These 29 T cell receptor beta chains came from one sample sequenced in a study of metastatic and nonmetastatic thyroid tumors. From the PCR reads, TCRdb re-called clones with MiXCR. The profile shows around 64,000 clones, less than 5% of them singletons. Ahead of thyroid surgery, no patient had received treatment of any kind. The sequenced material came from blood. The receptors come from a female donor with papillary thyroid cancer or a benign thyroid nodule (not recorded which). Some clones in this sample may be carry-over from other donors' samples.

This clone was picked up many times. This chain uses TRBV30 with TRBJ1-6; D is ambiguous. The CDR3 length is 18 residues. CDR1 is GTSNPN, CDR2 SVGIG, per germline (reference sequence). V shed 0 bases and J shed 3 bases, with 18 bases lying between them. CDR3 bases: TGTGCCTGGAGTGTACTTTGGGCGGCCAGGCACTATAATTCACCCCTCCACTTT. Amino acid sequence: CAWSVLWAARHYNSPLHF.

In its sample, this clone was seen many times. The genes are TRBV7-9 and TRBJ2-7, with D maybe TRBD2 (6 bases). Germline assignment: CDR1 SEHNR and CDR2 FQNEAQ (reference sequence). The V and J ends lost 5 bases and 4 bases respectively, with 21 bases between them. This CDR3 is 16 amino acids long. The CDR3 nucleotides are TGTGCCAGCAGCCAAGGGACCGGGAGCGGTACTTACGAGCAGTACTTC. Encoded protein: CASSQGTGSGTYEQYF. The variable domain in full, with the rest retrieved from reference TRBV7-9 and TRBJ2-7, is DTGVSQNPRHKITKRGQNVTFRCDPISEHNRLYWYRQTLGQGPEFLTYFQNEAQLEKSRLLSDRFSAERPKGSFSTLEIQRTEQGDSAMYLCASSQGTGSGTYEQYFGPGTRLTVT.

This clone was observed at least ten times. The J gene is TRBJ2-2, the V gene TRBV11-2; 9 bases match TRBD1. Germline loops: CDR1 SGHAT, CDR2 FQNNGV. The CDR3 is made up of 15 amino acids. After removal of 3 bases from V and 6 bases from J, the junction contained 5 bases not matched to a gene. The CDR3 sequence is CASSFTGGAAGELFF. In DNA, the CDR3 is TGTGCCAGCAGCTTTACAGGGGGCGCGGCCGGGGAGCTGTTTTTT.

This clone was recorded many times. Here the CDR3 DNA reads TGTGCGGGAGGGGATTTAATTGCTCAGTACTTC. Protein: CAGGDLIAQYF. The gene calls are TRBV2 and TRBJ2-7, with 7 bases identical to TRBD2. The CDR3 contains 11 residues. From germline, CDR1 is SNHLY and CDR2 FYNNEI.

This clone was seen repeatedly, ten times or more. This chain uses TRBV7-9 with TRBJ2-3; 12 bases agree with TRBD1. CDR3 length: 16 residues. Germline V lookup: CDR1 SEHNR, CDR2 FQNEAQ (reference sequence). J lost 3 bases, V lost 7 bases, and 8 bases had no gene match. The CDR3 bases are TGTGCCAGCAACCCGGGACAGGGGGCGCGGACAGATACGCAGTATTTT. This codes for CASNPGQGARTDTQYF.

The sample holds many counts of this clone. The V gene is TRBV28, the J gene TRBJ1-2; D is possibly TRBD1 (5 bases). Trimming stripped 7 bases from V and 6 bases from J, with 18 bases between. Germline V gene sequence: CDR1 MDHEN, CDR2 SYDVKM. This CDR3 is built from 14 residues. The CDR3 reads CASTLPGGVDGYTF. CDR3 sequence (DNA): TGTGCCAGCACCCTTCCTGGGGGGGTGGATGGCTACACCTTC.

This clone came up a few times. The chain employs TRBV28 and TRBJ1-2; D is unclear. The CDR3 has 13 residues. Germline CDR1 is MDHEN and CDR2 is SYDVKM. Trimming removed 2 bases at V and 1 base at J, with 5 bases between. The CDR3 sequence: CASSLGYNYGYTF. The CDR3, as DNA: TGTGCCAGCAGTTTAGGGTATAACTATGGCTACACCTTC.

Many counts were recorded for this clone. The chain employs TRBV19 and TRBJ2-3; D possibly corresponds to TRBD2 (5 bases). The CDR3 is made up of 13 amino acids. V lost 6 bases and J 4 bases, leaving 11 bases between the germline ends. The germline V gene has CDR1 LNHDA and CDR2 SQIVND (reference sequence). The CDR3 here is CASRAWGADTQYF. DNA for the CDR3: TGTGCCAGTAGAGCTTGGGGAGCAGATACGCAGTATTTT.

The sample holds a few counts of this clone. This chain connects TRBV19 to TRBJ2-5, with D unresolved. The CDR3 contains 15 residues. In germline, CDR1 is LNHDA, CDR2 SQIVND (reference sequence). The V and J ends lost 1 base and 0 bases respectively, with 9 bases between them. This CDR3 is CASSIADTYQETQYF. DNA of the CDR3: TGTGCCAGTAGTATAGCGGATACGTACCAAGAGACCCAGTACTTC. The whole variable domain, remainder taken from reference TRBV19 and TRBJ2-5, is DGGITQSPKYLFRKEGQNVTLSCEQNLNHDAMYWYRQDPGQGLRLIYYSQIVNDFQKGDIAEGYSVSREKKESFPLTVTSAQKNPTAFYLCASSIADTYQETQYFGPGTRLLVL.

This clone turned up a few times. The chain employs TRBV28 and TRBJ1-3; TRBD1 aligns across 7 bases. This CDR3 is 14 amino acids long. In germline, CDR1 is MDHEN, CDR2 SYDVKM. J was trimmed by 9 bases and V by 2 bases; bases with no gene match: 7. The CDR3 loop reads CASSLTGAVVTIYF. The CDR3 region has the DNA TGTGCCAGCAGTTTAACAGGGGCAGTTGTCACCATATATTTT.

This clone showed up many times. J is TRBJ2-2 and V is TRBV10-2; either TRBD1 or TRBD2 may fit D (6 bases each). V lost 6 bases, J lost 5 bases, and 7 bases lay in between. This CDR3 contains 12 residues. Germline loops: CDR1 WSHSY, CDR2 SAAADI. CDR3 sequence: CASRGGTGELFF. CDR3 sequence (DNA): TGCGCCAGCAGAGGGGGGACCGGGGAGCTGTTTTTT.

Ten or more counts support this clone. A read error is possible here, since a much larger clone lies one base away. Other DNA variants within this sample encode the same CDR3. The chain is built from TRBV11-2 and TRBJ2-6, with TRBD2 matching over 9 bases. This CDR3 region has 17 residues. Per the germline V gene, CDR1 is SGHAT and CDR2 is FQNNGV. CDR3 in DNA: TGTGCCAGCAGCCCGTTAGCGGGAGTCGGTGGGGCCAACGTCCTGACCTTC. Translation gives CASSPLAGVGGANVLTF.

This clone was counted ten times or more. V usage is TRBV7-3 and J usage is TRBJ1-1; possible D gene TRBD1, 5 bases. V shed 4 bases and J shed 4 bases, with 13 bases lying between them. The germline CDR1 and CDR2 sequences are SGHTA and FQGTGA. The CDR3 has 14 residues. In DNA form, the CDR3 reads TGTGCCAGCAGCTCCCACAGGAGTGCCACTGAAGCTTTCTTT. It is translated as CASSSHRSATEAFF. Full variable domain (outside the CDR3, taken from reference TRBV7-3 and TRBJ1-1): GAGVSQTPSNKVTEKGKYVELRCDPISGHTALYWYRQSLGQGPEFLIYFQGTGAADDSGLPNDRFFAVRPEGSVSTLKIQRTERGDSAVYLCASSSHRSATEAFFGQGTRLTVV.

This clone was seen at least ten times. The genes are TRBV10-2 and TRBJ2-1; the D gene is possibly TRBD2 (5 bases). Trimming removed 2 bases at V and 3 bases at J, with 17 bases between. The germline V gene encodes CDR1 WSHSY and CDR2 SAAADI. This CDR3 comprises 17 residues. The CDR3 region is CASSEPFSEKVYNEQFF. DNA of the CDR3: TGCGCCAGCAGTGAGCCGTTTAGCGAGAAGGTCTACAATGAGCAGTTCTTC.

This clone was seen repeatedly, ten times or more. Different DNA sequences within this sample yield the same CDR3. The chain couples TRBV19 to TRBJ2-3; 9 bases map to TRBD2. Germline trimming cut 7 bases from V and 0 bases from J; bases unmatched to any gene: 11. This CDR3 has 17 amino acids. CDR1 is LNHDA, CDR2 SQIVND, per germline (reference sequence). Here the CDR3 reads CASKALAGPISTDTQYF. The DNA of the CDR3 is TGTGCCAGTAAAGCGCTAGCGGGACCAATTAGCACAGATACGCAGTATTTT.

This clone was detected many times. The rearrangement uses TRBV5-1 and TRBJ1-3; D gene ambiguous. V shed 2 bases and J shed 1 base, with 7 bases lying between them. This CDR3 spans 14 amino acids. The V gene's germline CDR1 is SGHRS and CDR2 YFSETQ. The CDR3 DNA reads as TGCGCCAGCAGCTTCGGAACGTCTGGAAACACCATATATTTT. As protein: CASSFGTSGNTIYF. Together with reference TRBV5-1 and TRBJ1-3, the CDR3 gives the full variable domain: KAGVTQTPRYLIKTRGQQVTLSCSPISGHRSVSWYQQTPGQGLQFLFEYFSETQRNKGNFPGRFSGRQFSNSRSEMNVSTLELGDSALYLCASSFGTSGNTIYFGEGSWLTVV.

This clone was observed at least ten times. The chain has TRBV18 and TRBJ1-4; 8 bases agree with TRBD1. J gave up 7 bases and V 6 bases, and 4 bases lay outside the gene matches. The CDR3 is made up of 13 amino acids. Per germline, CDR1 KGHSH and CDR2 LQKENI. CDR3 amino acids: CASSPGGGEKLFF. In nucleotides, the CDR3 is TGTGCCAGCTCTCCAGGGGGCGGTGAAAAACTGTTTTTT.

This clone was counted between two and nine times. The germline gene is not matched at one end of the junction; a read error may be the cause. The CDR3 DNA reads TGTGCCAGTAGCTTATTCAATGGTGAGCAGTTCTTC. Translation: CASSLFNGEQFF. V gene TRBV7-3 combines with J gene TRBJ2-1; D is undetermined. The CDR3 has 12 residues. Germline V gene lookup returns CDR1 SGHTA and CDR2 FQGTGA.

This clone was counted between two and nine times. It may be a read error: a sequence one base away is much more abundant. This chain joins TRBV6-2 or TRBV6-3 and TRBJ1-4; D is ambiguous. CDR3 length: 12 amino acids. Germline assignment: CDR1 MNHEY and CDR2 SVGEGT. Trimming removed 8 bases from V and 4 bases from J, with 8 bases in between. Here the CDR3 reads CASRRCNEKLFF. In DNA form, the CDR3 reads TGTGCCAGCCGTAGGTGTAATGAAAAACTGTTTTTT.

This clone was counted many times. J is TRBJ2-1 and V is TRBV6-4, with TRBD1 matching over 7 bases. The ends lost 6 bases at V and 9 bases at J; junction bases unmatched: 8. The CDR3 is 13 residues long. CDR1 and CDR2 (germline): MRHNA, SNTAGT. The CDR3 region has the DNA TGTGCCAGCAGCCTCCTAGGGGGCCGTGAGCAGTTCTTC. Encoded protein: CASSLLGGREQFF.

This clone appeared a few times. The rearrangement joins TRBV7-9 to TRBJ1-2; D gene unclear. CDR3 size: 14 residues. Germline V gives CDR1 SEHNR, CDR2 FQNEAQ (reference sequence). The germline V and J ends were trimmed by 1 base and 7 bases, with 13 bases remaining between them. This CDR3 reads CASSLGAADFGYTF. CDR3 in DNA: TGTGCCAGCAGCTTAGGCGCAGCCGATTTTGGCTACACCTTC.

At least ten counts were recorded for this clone. This rearrangement joins TRBV6-2 or TRBV6-3 to TRBJ2-2; D is ambiguous. The CDR3 sequence is 12 residues long. The V and J ends lost 11 bases and 3 bases respectively, with 10 bases between them. Germline values: CDR1 MNHEY, CDR2 SVGEGT. The CDR3 sequence is CASAPHTGELFF. The CDR3, as DNA: TGTGCCTCTGCGCCACACACCGGGGAGCTGTTTTTT.

In its sample, this clone was seen a few times. It may be a read error: a sequence one base away is much more abundant. V usage is TRBV9 and J usage is TRBJ2-3, with D maybe TRBD2 (5 bases). The germline V gene has CDR1 SGDLS and CDR2 YYNGEE. The CDR3 is made up of 14 amino acids. The CDR3 sequence is CASSGVGEGYTQCF. Written as DNA, the CDR3 is TGTGCCAGCAGCGGGGTTGGCGAGGGTTATACGCAGTGTTTT.

This clone has more than one count but fewer than ten. A junction boundary mismatches the germline segment, possibly from a read error. The chain joins TRBV28 to TRBJ2-2; 8 bases fit TRBD2. Germline assignment: CDR1 MDHEN and CDR2 SYDVKM. CDR3 length: 14 amino acids. CDR3 sequence (DNA): TGTGCCACCGGAAGCGGGAGCCGCACCGGGGAACTGTTTTTT. The encoded protein is CATGSGSRTGELFF.

This clone has ten or more counts. In the same sample, other DNA sequences code for this CDR3. The rearrangement links TRBV19 to TRBJ2-5; weak D call: TRBD2 (5 bases). CDR1 is LNHDA and CDR2 is SQIVND in the germline V gene (reference sequence). The germline V and J ends were trimmed by 6 bases and 2 bases, with 10 bases remaining between them. The CDR3 is made up of 13 amino acids. DNA for the CDR3: TGTGCCAGTAGCCGACGGGGACAAGAGACCCAGTACTTC. It translates to CASSRRGQETQYF.

This clone has only a few counts. A read error may account for a junction end that differs from germline. The chain recombines TRBV20-1 with TRBJ1-6; 8 bases agree with TRBD1. CDR3 size: 13 residues. CDR1 is DFQATT and CDR2 is SNEGSKA in the germline V gene (reference sequence). CDR3: CSAETGANSPLNF. The CDR3 DNA reads as TGCAGTGCTGAGACAGGGGCGAATTCACCCCTAAACTTT.

The V call is TRBV12-3 or TRBV12-4, the J call TRBJ2-5; D is possibly TRBD2 (6 bases). The CDR3 runs 14 residues. The V and J ends lost 8 bases and 5 bases respectively, with 18 bases between them. CDR3 region: CASRVSWGVETQYF. CDR3 in DNA: TGTGCCAGCCGAGTCTCGTGGGGGGTTGAGACCCAGTACTTC.

This clone was seen many times. V usage is TRBV2 and J usage is TRBJ2-1; D might be TRBD1 or TRBD2, each matching 5 bases. The CDR3 totals 14 residues. The V end lost 7 bases, the J end lost 0 bases, and 10 bases lay between the germline ends. Germline V gives CDR1 SNHLY, CDR2 FYNNEI. CDR3 DNA sequence: TGTGCCAGCAATGGGGGTCTCTCCTACAATGAGCAGTTCTTC. This codes for CASNGGLSYNEQFF.

This clone was counted ten times or more. The rearrangement uses TRBV9 and TRBJ2-3; D is perhaps TRBD1 or TRBD2 (5 bases each). The germline gives CDR1 SGDLS, CDR2 YYNGEE. The CDR3 loop spans 12 amino acids. The V end lost 0 bases, the J end lost 8 bases, and 7 bases lay between the germline ends. The CDR3 DNA reads TGTGCCAGCAGCGTAGGGGGGTTTACGCAGTATTTT. Encoded protein: CASSVGGFTQYF.